One T cell receptor (beta chain) is described in this entry. Its target is unknown. This CDR3 spans 14 amino acids. Trimming stripped 0 bases from V and 8 bases from J, with 16 bases between. Germline V CDR1 and CDR2: SQVTM, ANQGSEA. This entry is derived from a study of cytomegalovirus exposure and HLA in healthy donors. The study, taken as a whole, reports: A later analysis found most CMV-associated TCR beta chains apparently HLA-restricted. Productive rates of about 90% or about 30% were seen for most TCR beta V segments in an earlier analysis.

Primers included in the PCR were 60 Vbeta and 13 Jbeta primers. In the original processing: In a later analysis, some 80 million unique TCR beta chains included roughly 11 million shared by two or more donors. Profiling relied on immunoSEQ multiplex PCR, and the TCRdb table lists in-frame clones only, not all of them. D and trimming were read from the DNA, whereas the V and J calls and clone size are those reported in that table. The sample lists about 130,000 clones, around 80% occurring once. Donors had nominal health at sampling but likely had unrecorded immune exposures. This rearrangement joins TRBV29-1 to TRBJ1-2, with D unresolved. The material sequenced was PBMCs. The sequence derives from a man aged 50-60 years in good health and CMV-seronegative. The CDR3 DNA sequence: TGCAGCGTTGAAGATGTCCACCGAGCCTACGGCTACACCTTC. Encoded protein: CSVEDVHRAYGYTF.